What follows describes a single T cell receptor (beta chain). This record comes from a study of blood T cell repertoires in COVID-19. The overall study: From T cells, B-cell-depleted T cells, or PBMCs came the material, which was cDNA or gDNA.

Produced via immunoSEQ multiplex PCR; TCRdb's table is partial and in-frame only. Found here are about 160,000 clones, 80% of them singletons; the top ten hold about 5.6%. Germline CDR1 and CDR2: SGHTS and YDEGEE. V shed 4 bases and J 5 bases; nucleotides not matched to a gene: 7. The CDR3 spans 14 residues. The V and J genes are TRBV5-8 and TRBJ2-3, with 7 bases fitting TRBD1. The sequence was obtained from a man in his forties or fifties who had recovered from COVID-19. The specimen was PBMCs or T cells enriched from blood (not recorded which). For the CDR3, the DNA is TGTGCCAGCAGCCTGGGACAGCAGCAAGATACGCAGTATTTT. The encoded protein is CASSLGQQQDTQYF.